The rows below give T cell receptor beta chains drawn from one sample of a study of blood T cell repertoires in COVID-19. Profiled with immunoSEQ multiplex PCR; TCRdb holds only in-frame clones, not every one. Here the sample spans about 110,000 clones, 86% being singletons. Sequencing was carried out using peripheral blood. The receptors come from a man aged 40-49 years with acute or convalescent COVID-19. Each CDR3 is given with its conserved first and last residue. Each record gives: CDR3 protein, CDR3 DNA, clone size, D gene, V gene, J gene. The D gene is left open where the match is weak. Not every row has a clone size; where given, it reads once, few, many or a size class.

CASDSSRAYGYTF	TGTGCCAGTGACTCTTCCAGGGCCTATGGCTACACCTTC	NA	NA	TRBV19	TRBJ1-2
CASSARQGARYGYTF	TGCGCCAGCAGCGCGAGACAGGGGGCGAGGTATGGCTACACCTTC	NA	TRBD1	TRBV5-1	TRBJ1-2
CASSEPGQGADYGYTF	TGTGCCAGCAGTGAACCAGGACAGGGGGCGGACTATGGCTACACCTTC	NA	TRBD1	TRBV25-1	TRBJ1-2
CASSLGAGQTNTGELFF	TGCGCCAGCAGCCTGGGGGCAGGGCAGACGAACACCGGGGAGCTGTTTTTT	NA	NA	TRBV5-1	TRBJ2-2
CASSQGAEAFF	TGCGCCAGCAGCCAGGGAGCTGAAGCTTTCTTT	NA	NA	TRBV4-1	TRBJ1-1
CASSLVAGVGTEAFF	TGTGCCAGCAGCTTAGTAGCGGGGGTGGGCACTGAAGCTTTCTTT	NA	NA	TRBV7-2	TRBJ1-1
CASSWELNTEAFF	TGCGCCAGCAGCTGGGAGCTGAACACTGAAGCTTTCTTT	few	NA	TRBV5-1	TRBJ1-1
CASIQRDDTEAFF	TGTGCCAGCATCCAGCGGGATGACACTGAAGCTTTCTTT	few	NA	TRBV7-9	TRBJ1-1
CASGFGQTNQPQHF	TGTGCTAGTGGTTTCGGACAGACGAATCAGCCCCAGCATTTT	NA	NA	TRBV12-5	TRBJ1-5
CASRDQVMGYGYTF	TGTGCCAGCAGGGATCAGGTGATGGGCTATGGCTACACCTTC	NA	NA	TRBV6-5	TRBJ1-2
CSASGLASRTGELFF	TGCAGTGCTAGTGGACTAGCTTCGCGAACCGGGGAGCTGTTTTTT	NA	TRBD2	TRBV20-1	TRBJ2-2
CASSSQGGSSPLHF	TGTGCCAGCAGCTCACAGGGTGGGAGTTCACCCCTCCACTTT	NA	NA	TRBV13	TRBJ1-6
CASSQDPGSNTEAFF	TGTGCCAGCAGCCAAGATCCGGGGAGTAACACTGAAGCTTTCTTT	NA	NA	TRBV3-1/TRBV3-2	TRBJ1-1
CASSQDNRDTEAFF	TGCGCCAGCAGCCAAGATAACAGGGACACTGAAGCTTTCTTT	NA	NA	TRBV4-3	TRBJ1-1
CSVESGKGTDTQYF	TGCAGCGTTGAAAGCGGGAAAGGCACAGATACGCAGTATTTT	NA	TRBD2	TRBV29-1	TRBJ2-3
CASSVRDRGVQPQHF	TGTGCCAGCAGCGTACGGGACAGGGGGGTTCAGCCCCAGCATTTT	NA	TRBD1	TRBV2	TRBJ1-5
CASSMGAGDSTGELFF	TGTGCCAGTAGTATGGGGGCGGGGGACTCCACCGGGGAGCTGTTTTTT	NA	NA	TRBV19	TRBJ2-2
CASTQTATGGGETQYF	TGTGCCAGTACCCAGACAGCGACAGGGGGCGGGGAGACCCAGTACTTC	NA	TRBD1	TRBV19	TRBJ2-5
CASSLTASSNQPQHF	TGTGCCAGCAGCCTGACAGCTTCTAGCAATCAGCCCCAGCATTTT	NA	NA	TRBV3-1/TRBV3-2	TRBJ1-5
CASSPGRGMDEQFF	TGCGCCAGCAGCCCAGGTCGGGGAATGGATGAGCAGTTCTTC	NA	NA	TRBV4-1	TRBJ2-1
CASSLSRYEQYF	TGTGCCAGCAGTTTATCCCGCTACGAGCAGTACTTC	NA	NA	TRBV12-3/TRBV12-4	TRBJ2-7
CASGLRQGGDTIYF	TGTGCTAGTGGTTTAAGGCAGGGAGGGGACACCATATATTTT	NA	NA	TRBV12-5	TRBJ1-3
CASSQRQAAGYTF	TGTGCCAGCAGTCAACGACAGGCCGCCGGCTACACCTTC	NA	NA	TRBV12-3/TRBV12-4	TRBJ1-2
CASSLGDTSNEQFF	TGTGCCAGCAGCCTCGGTGACACCTCCAATGAGCAGTTCTTC	NA	NA	TRBV9	TRBJ2-1
CAWSWGGGLNTEAFF	TGTGCCTGGAGCTGGGGGGGAGGGCTGAACACTGAAGCTTTCTTT	NA	NA	TRBV30	TRBJ1-1
CASSLDRGHTDTQYF	TGTGCCAGCAGCTTGGACAGGGGGCATACAGATACGCAGTATTTT	NA	TRBD1	TRBV11-2	TRBJ2-3
CATSRPGGHVNQPQHF	TGTGCCACCAGCAGACCTGGGGGACACGTCAATCAGCCCCAGCATTTT	NA	NA	TRBV15	TRBJ1-5
CATSRDQGRGHGYTF	TGTGCCACCAGCAGAGATCAGGGCAGGGGCCATGGCTACACCTTC	NA	NA	TRBV15	TRBJ1-2
CAHSDSLNTEAFF	TGTGCCCACTCGGACAGCCTGAACACTGAAGCTTTCTTT	NA	NA	TRBV10-3	TRBJ1-1
CASSLKRQETQYF	TGTGCCAGCAGCCTCAAGCGCCAAGAGACCCAGTACTTC	NA	NA	TRBV6-5	TRBJ2-5
CAWSPGQVGRETQYF	TGTGCCTGGAGTCCAGGACAGGTGGGGCGGGAGACCCAGTACTTC	NA	TRBD1	TRBV30	TRBJ2-5
CASSYRSGSSTYNEQFF	TGTGCCAGCAGCTACAGGAGCGGGAGTAGCACCTACAATGAGCAGTTCTTC	few	TRBD2	TRBV3-1/TRBV3-2	TRBJ2-1
CASSAGIPSVGTEAFF	TGTGCCAGCTCAGCCGGGATACCCTCAGTCGGGACTGAAGCTTTCTTT	once	NA	TRBV18	TRBJ1-1
CASRGGRFRFGYTF	TGTGCCAGTCGCGGCGGAAGGTTTAGGTTCGGCTACACCTTC	few	NA	TRBV6-5	TRBJ1-2
CASRGDRGFYGYTF	TGTGCCAGCAGGGGGGACAGGGGATTCTATGGCTACACCTTC	NA	TRBD1	TRBV6-5	TRBJ1-2
CASSQRQSGAEAFF	TGCGCCAGCAGCCAGAGACAGTCTGGGGCTGAAGCTTTCTTT	NA	NA	TRBV5-1	TRBJ1-1
CASRLGQGYRYTF	TGCGCCAGCAGACTTGGACAGGGTTATCGCTACACCTTC	NA	TRBD1	TRBV5-1	TRBJ1-2
CATSDRPGLAGGVYNEQFF	TGTGCCACCAGTGATCGGCCGGGACTAGCGGGAGGGGTTTACAATGAGCAGTTCTTC	NA	TRBD2	TRBV24-1	TRBJ2-1
CASSSSGQPNSPLHF	TGTGCCAGCAGCTCCTCGGGACAACCTAATTCACCCCTCCACTTT	NA	NA	TRBV3-1/TRBV3-2	TRBJ1-6
CASSPTGYHYGYTF	TGTGCCAGCAGCCCGACAGGGTATCACTATGGCTACACCTTC	few	TRBD1	TRBV3-1/TRBV3-2	TRBJ1-2
CASSLSYGEGDGYTF	TGCGCCAGCAGCCTATCTTACGGAGAAGGAGATGGCTACACCTTC	NA	NA	TRBV5-1	TRBJ1-2
CASSLLGGTEAFF	TGTGCCAGCAGTTTATTGGGGGGCACTGAAGCTTTCTTT	few	NA	TRBV12-3/TRBV12-4	TRBJ1-1
CASSSTGGGNTIYF	TGCGCCAGCAGCTCTACAGGGGGTGGAAACACCATATATTTT	once	TRBD1	TRBV5-1	TRBJ1-3
CASSFRRIQETQYF	TGTGCCAGCAGCTTCAGGAGGATTCAAGAGACCCAGTACTTC	NA	NA	TRBV13	TRBJ2-5
CASSLRGWSTDTQYF	TGTGCCAGCAGCTTAAGGGGATGGAGCACAGATACGCAGTATTTT	NA	NA	TRBV7-2	TRBJ2-3
CASRDPGTSGGAETQYF	TGTGCCAGCAGGGACCCCGGGACTAGCGGGGGGGCCGAGACCCAGTACTTC	NA	TRBD2	TRBV2	TRBJ2-5
CAWSYSTNEKLFF	TGTGCCTGGAGCTACTCGACTAATGAAAAACTGTTTTTT	NA	NA	TRBV30	TRBJ1-4
CASSHPSRSSYNEQFF	TGTGCCAGTAGTCACCCTAGCAGGAGCTCCTACAATGAGCAGTTCTTC	NA	NA	TRBV19	TRBJ2-1
CASSTRTGRLNTEAFF	TGTGCCAGCAGCACCAGGACAGGGCGATTGAACACTGAAGCTTTCTTT	NA	TRBD1	TRBV7-2	TRBJ1-1
CASSQEGTSGNEQFF	TGCGCCAGCAGCCAAGAAGGAACTAGCGGCAATGAGCAGTTCTTC	NA	TRBD2	TRBV4-1	TRBJ2-1
CASSYVASGRLRHEQFF	TGTGCCAGCAGTTACGTCGCTAGCGGGAGGCTTCGTCATGAGCAGTTCTTC	NA	TRBD2	TRBV6-2/TRBV6-3	TRBJ2-1
CASTDRVFYEQYF	TGTGCCAGCACCGACAGGGTTTTTTACGAGCAGTACTTC	NA	TRBD1	TRBV12-3/TRBV12-4	TRBJ2-7
CASSWETGSANYGYTF	TGTGCCAGCAGCTGGGAGACAGGGTCTGCTAACTATGGCTACACCTTC	NA	TRBD1	TRBV5-5	TRBJ1-2
CASSESTGRNYEQYF	TGTGCCAGCAGTGAGAGTACAGGGAGAAACTACGAGCAGTACTTC	NA	NA	TRBV6-1	TRBJ2-7
CASSLLGADEQYF	TGTGCCAGCAGCCTCTTGGGCGCCGACGAGCAGTACTTC	NA	NA	TRBV7-9	TRBJ2-7
CASSDFLAGGGEQFF	TGTGCCAGCAGTGACTTTCTAGCGGGAGGGGGGGAGCAGTTCTTC	NA	TRBD2	TRBV2	TRBJ2-1
CASSTWEGEKLFF	TGTGCCAGCAGTACGTGGGAGGGTGAAAAACTGTTTTTT	once	NA	TRBV27	TRBJ1-4
CASSVSRVREKLFF	TGTGCCAGCAGTGTCTCACGGGTCCGGGAAAAACTGTTTTTT	NA	NA	TRBV2	TRBJ1-4
CASSQQTGYNEQFF	TGCGCCAGCAGCCAACAAACAGGATACAATGAGCAGTTCTTC	NA	NA	TRBV4-3	TRBJ2-1
CASSLGPNQPQHF	TGTGCCAGCAGCTTAGGGCCAAATCAGCCCCAGCATTTT	NA	NA	TRBV7-6	TRBJ1-5